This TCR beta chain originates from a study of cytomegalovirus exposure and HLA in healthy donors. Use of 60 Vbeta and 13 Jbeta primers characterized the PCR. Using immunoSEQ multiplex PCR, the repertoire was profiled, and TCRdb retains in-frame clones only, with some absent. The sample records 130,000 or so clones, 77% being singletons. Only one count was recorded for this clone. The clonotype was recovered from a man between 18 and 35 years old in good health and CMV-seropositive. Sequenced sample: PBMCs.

CDR3 sequence: CASSPRLAGSTDTQYF. For the CDR3, the DNA is TGTGCCAGCAGCCCCCGACTAGCGGGTAGCACAGATACGCAGTATTTT. This chain uses TRBV6-7 with TRBJ2-3; 10 bases match TRBD2. TRBV6-7 is an ORF, and what it does is uncertain. The trim removed 6 bases at V and 0 bases at J, leaving 6 bases unmatched. CDR3 length: 16 amino acids.